This T cell receptor (beta chain) stems from a study of blood T cell repertoires in COVID-19. Study-level background: The United States, Italy and Spain provided the acute and convalescent COVID-19 samples. T cells, B-cell-depleted T cells, or PBMCs supplied cDNA or gDNA.

In the study's own analysis: Nucleated cell counts were estimated from reference gene primer amplification. Here immunoSEQ multiplex PCR was the method, and the copy in TCRdb shows in-frame clones only, minus some. The V and J calls and the clone size are those of that table, but D and trimming were determined from the DNA. The data show about 58,000 clones, with 60% to 85% seen just once and over 4% held by the top ten. From germline, CDR1 is MNHEY and CDR2 SVGAGI. The CDR3 sequence is 15 residues long. Trimming at V came to 4 bases and at J to 0 bases, leaving 5 bases not matched to a gene. The sample was peripheral blood. The clonotype originates from a human donor in a cohort sampled during active COVID-19. The genes are TRBV6-5 and TRBJ2-7; 8 nucleotides agree with TRBD1. In DNA, the CDR3 is TGTGCCAGCAGTTTCGGACAGGGAGTCTCCTACGAGCAGTACTTC. Translated: CASSFGQGVSYEQYF.